This T cell receptor (beta chain) comes out of a study of post-analysis software for immune sequencing data. Study observations and caveats: Controls had significantly higher normalized Chao1 diversity than multiple sclerosis patients. F measure showed strong co-clustering of same-batch samples. Patients showed TRBV5-6, TRBV5-1 and TRBV20-1 among roughly five TRBV segments more frequent than in controls.

Carried by the TCR beta cDNA libraries were unique molecular identifiers. cDNA molecules numbering around 450,000 came from about 1 to 10 million T cells. Via MiXCR, TCRdb re-called the PCR reads, giving one row per CDR3 protein. The table includes 430,000 or so distinct CDR3 sequences, 39% detected once. V trimming: 6 bases; J trimming: 8 bases; junction bases outside the gene matches: 10. There are 14 residues in the CDR3. CDR1 and CDR2 from the germline V gene are MDHEN and SYDVKM. About this clonotype: Its target is unknown.

The rearrangement joins TRBV28 to TRBJ2-1; 7 bases match TRBD1. This receptor was identified in a girl aged 2-10 years with multiple sclerosis. Sequenced material: blood. CDR3 nucleotide sequence: TGTGCCAGCAGCCCAATGGTAGGGGGCTATGAGCAGTTCTTC. Its translation is CASSPMVGGYEQFF.